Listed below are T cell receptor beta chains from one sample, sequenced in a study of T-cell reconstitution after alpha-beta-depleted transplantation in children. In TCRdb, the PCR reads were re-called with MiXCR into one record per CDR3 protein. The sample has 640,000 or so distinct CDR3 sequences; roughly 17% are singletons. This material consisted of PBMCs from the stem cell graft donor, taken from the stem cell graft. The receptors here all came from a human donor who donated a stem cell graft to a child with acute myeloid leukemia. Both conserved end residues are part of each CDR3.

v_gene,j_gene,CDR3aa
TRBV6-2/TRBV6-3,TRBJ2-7,CASRPTGLAAYEQYF
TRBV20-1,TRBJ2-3,CSVRGPTDTQYF
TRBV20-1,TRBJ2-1,CSARSLAGANEQFF
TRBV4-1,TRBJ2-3,CASSQEGVRTDTQYF
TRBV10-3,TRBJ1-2,CAIGADVRYTF
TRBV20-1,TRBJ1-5,CSARGGQGVNQPQHF
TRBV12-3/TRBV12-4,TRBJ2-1,CASSPGGSGNEQFF
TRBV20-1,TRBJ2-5,CSASNLNQETQYF
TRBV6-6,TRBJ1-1,CASVPPGQGTAFF
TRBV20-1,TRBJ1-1,CSATLHGIHTEAFF
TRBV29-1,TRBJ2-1,CSVVYLVGGGQDNEQFF
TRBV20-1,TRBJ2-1,CSALGTADSNEQFF
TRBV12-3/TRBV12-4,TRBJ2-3,CASNLAGGLTDTQYF
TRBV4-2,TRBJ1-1,CASSRMYGGVSEAFF
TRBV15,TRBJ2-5,CATSREAGSGTQYF
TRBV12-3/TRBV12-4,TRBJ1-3,CASSGTGSISGNTIYF
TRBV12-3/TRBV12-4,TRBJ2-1,CASSSTEQFF
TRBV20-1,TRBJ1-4,CSARDPGQGDEKLFF
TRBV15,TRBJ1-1,CATSPGAGWNTEAFF
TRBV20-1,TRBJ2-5,CSAQITSLRETQYF